This TCR beta chain was observed in a study of OX40 agonist ivuxolimab in advanced cancers. The CDR3 consists of 13 residues. V lost 6 bases and J lost 0, with 9 bases in between. Germline V gene data show CDR1 as MNHNY and CDR2 as SVGAGI (reference sequence). The data were produced by immunoSEQ multiplex PCR, yet TCRdb's version contains in-frame clones alone and is incomplete. The profile shows 60,000 to 75,000 clones, nearly 90% of them singletons. The chain couples TRBV6-6 to TRBJ2-7, with a tentative D call TRBD1 (5 bases). This specimen consisted of CD4+ or CD8+ T cells sorted from blood, obtained in a trial of the OX40 agonist ivuxolimab. The clonotype originates from an adult with an advanced solid tumor such as melanoma, head and neck, liver or kidney cancer. The CDR3 protein is CASSRQPSYEQYF. For the CDR3, the DNA is TGTGCCAGCAGCCGACAGCCCTCCTACGAGCAGTACTTC.